Listed below are T cell receptor beta chains from one sample, sequenced in a study of T cells in Graves' hyperthyroidism and ophthalmopathy. TCRdb passed the multiplex PCR reads through MiXCR, listing each CDR3 protein once. The table shows approximately 510,000 distinct CDR3 sequences, with over 45% occurring only once. What was sequenced was peripheral blood or thyroid tissue (not recorded which). The receptors here all came from an adult woman with Graves' disease, either hyperthyroidism or ophthalmopathy (not recorded which). Each CDR3 is given with its conserved first and last residue. D genes are given only for firm matches. Clone size is stated in some rows and not others, as once, few, many or a class when expanded.

clone size,J gene,V gene,D gene,CDR3 DNA,CDR3 protein
few,TRBJ1-1,TRBV19,NA,TGTGCCAGTAGCTACAGGGATGTCACTGAAGCTTTCTTT,CASSYRDVTEAFF
once,TRBJ1-2,TRBV14,TRBD1,TGTGCCAGCAGCCGGACAGGGGGCAGGAGCTACACCTTC,CASSRTGGRSYTF
many,TRBJ2-5,TRBV20-1,TRBD2,TGCAGTGCTAGAGGGAGGCCTAGCGGGAAACAAGAGACCCAGTACTTC,CSARGRPSGKQETQYF
NA,TRBJ2-1,TRBV5-1,NA,TGTGCCAGCAGCTTGGGCGGGGACCTTCTCTACAATGAGCAGTTCTTC,CASSLGGDLLYNEQFF
NA,TRBJ1-1,TRBV7-2,TRBD1,TGTGCCGGGTCGTGGGGACAGGGGGGCACTGAAGCTTTCTTT,CAGSWGQGGTEAFF
NA,TRBJ1-2,TRBV10-3,NA,TGTGCCATCAGTGAACTTCTCGAAGGCTACACCTTC,CAISELLEGYTF
few,TRBJ1-1,TRBV5-1,NA,TGCGCCAGCAGCCAGCTACTGAACACTGAAGCTTTCTTT,CASSQLLNTEAFF
NA,TRBJ2-6,TRBV5-1,NA,TGCACCAGCAGCCCAGGGGCTGGGGCCAACGTCCTGACTTTC,CTSSPGAGANVLTF
NA,TRBJ2-7,TRBV29-1,TRBD1,TGCAGCACGTCCGGGACAGGAACTTCCTACGAGCAGTACTTC,CSTSGTGTSYEQYF
NA,TRBJ2-6,TRBV9,NA,TGTGCCAGTAGGATAAGGGCCTCTGGGGCCAACGTCCTGACTTTC,CASRIRASGANVLTF
many,TRBJ1-1,TRBV29-1,TRBD1,TGCAGCGTGGAAAGACAGGGGCTCACTGAAGCTTTCTTT,CSVERQGLTEAFF
NA,TRBJ2-7,TRBV4-1,NA,TGCGCCAGCAGCCCCCCCGACAGAACCTACGAGCAGTACTTC,CASSPPDRTYEQYF
NA,TRBJ2-7,TRBV7-9,NA,TGTGCCAGCAGCTTAGCGCGAGGGGTCGGCTACGAGCAGTACTTC,CASSLARGVGYEQYF
many,TRBJ1-1,TRBV29-1,NA,TGCAGCGTTGACGGCAGCTCACACACTGAAGCTTTCTTT,CSVDGSSHTEAFF
NA,TRBJ2-7,TRBV6-5,NA,TGTGCCAGCAGCCCTGGCAGTTTCTCCCACGAGCAGTACTTC,CASSPGSFSHEQYF
NA,TRBJ1-6,TRBV20-1,TRBD1,TGCAGTGCTAGAGAGACGACAGGGAGGACCCTCCACTTT,CSARETTGRTLHF
NA,TRBJ2-5,TRBV29-1,NA,TGCAGCGTTGTCGTGCTCCAACCAAAAGAGACCCAGTACTTC,CSVVVLQPKETQYF
NA,TRBJ1-5,TRBV5-1,NA,TGCGCCAGCAGCTTGGGGCCTGAGCGCAATCAGCCCCAGCATTTT,CASSLGPERNQPQHF
NA,TRBJ2-1,TRBV29-1,TRBD2,TGCAGCGGAGGGACTAGCGGGTATTACAATGAGCAGTTCTTC,CSGGTSGYYNEQFF
many,TRBJ2-1,TRBV6-5,NA,TGTGCCAGCAGTTTAGGGTACAATGAGCAGTTCTTC,CASSLGYNEQFF
NA,TRBJ2-7,TRBV7-2,NA,TGTGCCAGCAGCTCCCGCGAGCAGTACTTC,CASSSREQYF
NA,TRBJ2-7,TRBV5-4,TRBD2,TGTGCCAGCAGTCAAGATGGGGGGGAGCGCCGCGCCTACGAGCAGTACTTC,CASSQDGGERRAYEQYF
NA,TRBJ1-2,TRBV2,NA,TGTGCCAGCAGTGACTCGAGGGCAGCTAAACTTGGCTACACCTTC,CASSDSRAAKLGYTF
many,TRBJ1-2,TRBV12-3/TRBV12-4,NA,TGTGCCAGCAGTTTTAGACGGAACTATGGCTACACCTTC,CASSFRRNYGYTF
NA,TRBJ1-1,TRBV9,TRBD1,TGTGCCAGCAGCAATGAGGCAGGGGGCTTTTCTGAAGCTTTCTTT,CASSNEAGGFSEAFF
many,TRBJ2-6,TRBV7-3,NA,TGTGCCAGCAGCTTAGCTAGAACTTTATCCGGGGCCAACGTCCTGACTTTC,CASSLARTLSGANVLTF
NA,TRBJ1-2,TRBV10-2,TRBD1,TGCGCCAACAGTGAGCAGGGGGCTAAAGATGGCTACACCTTC,CANSEQGAKDGYTF
NA,TRBJ1-1,TRBV2,NA,TGTGCCACCCTAGGACAATCAGGGTCCACTGAAGCTTTCTTT,CATLGQSGSTEAFF
NA,TRBJ1-6,TRBV5-5,NA,TGTGCCAGCAGCTTGCGGGGAGGGCCTGCTTCACCCCTCCACTTT,CASSLRGGPASPLHF
few,TRBJ1-2,TRBV19,NA,TGTGCCAGCAAAAAGGACAGCCCAATATATGGCTACACCTTC,CASKKDSPIYGYTF
many,TRBJ1-4,TRBV20-1,NA,TGCAGTGCTTCAGGGGTCGATGAAAAACTGTTTTTT,CSASGVDEKLFF
NA,TRBJ2-7,TRBV12-3/TRBV12-4,TRBD2,TGTGCCAGCAGTTTGGGTCTAGCGGGGCGCCTGCAGTACTTC,CASSLGLAGRLQYF
few,TRBJ1-1,TRBV5-1,NA,TGCGCCAGCAGCTTGCGAGGGTCCAGGAACACTGAAGCTTTCTTT,CASSLRGSRNTEAFF
many,TRBJ2-7,TRBV29-1,TRBD1,TGCAGCGTTGCCGGGACAGGGGGCTACGAGCAGTACTTC,CSVAGTGGYEQYF
many,TRBJ1-3,TRBV10-3,NA,TGTGCCATCAGTGAGCCGACGGGACGGATGCCCACGGGAAGTGGAAACACCATATATTTT,CAISEPTGRMPTGSGNTIYF
many,TRBJ1-1,TRBV20-1,NA,TGCAGTGTTACTACACGGTACACTGAAGCTTTCTTT,CSVTTRYTEAFF
NA,TRBJ2-7,TRBV29-1,NA,TGCAGCAGTCCCGCAGGTGCACAATCCTACGAGCAGTACTTC,CSSPAGAQSYEQYF
once,TRBJ2-2,TRBV20-1,NA,TGCAGTGCTCCCTGGTACTACCTGAACACCGGGGAGCTGTTTTTT,CSAPWYYLNTGELFF
NA,TRBJ1-6,TRBV20-1,NA,TGCAGTGCTAGTTTGGCCAGGGGCAATTCACCCCTCCACTTT,CSASLARGNSPLHF
many,TRBJ2-7,TRBV4-3,TRBD2,TGCGCCAGCAGCCTCGATCCTAGCGGGAGTTTTCTCGAGCAGTACTTC,CASSLDPSGSFLEQYF
NA,TRBJ1-2,TRBV27,TRBD1,TGTGCCAGCAGTTTATCTTACAGGGGCTATGGCTACACCTTC,CASSLSYRGYGYTF
NA,TRBJ2-5,TRBV9,TRBD2,TGTGCCAGCAGCGGACGGGGGGATAAGGGCCAAGAGACCCAGTACTTC,CASSGRGDKGQETQYF
many,TRBJ2-5,TRBV7-9,NA,TGTGCCAGCAGCCCCACGCGGGTAGGGCTTCAAGAGACCCAGTACTTC,CASSPTRVGLQETQYF
many,TRBJ2-2,TRBV19,NA,TGTGCCAGTAGTATTCTACCTAACACCGGGGAGCTGTTTTTT,CASSILPNTGELFF
many,TRBJ1-2,TRBV2,NA,TGTGCCAGCAGCACAGGGTTACTTTCAGACTACACCTTC,CASSTGLLSDYTF
NA,TRBJ1-2,TRBV7-9,TRBD1,TGTGCCAGCAGCCGGACAGGGTCAAATGGCTACACCTTC,CASSRTGSNGYTF
NA,TRBJ1-1,TRBV5-1,NA,TGCGCCAGCAGCCCGCGAGTGGGCGGGGACACTGAAGCTTTCTTT,CASSPRVGGDTEAFF